The rows below give T cell receptor beta chains drawn from one sample of a study of CD8+ T cells in alopecia areata. Here immunoSEQ multiplex PCR was the method, and the copy in TCRdb shows in-frame clones only, minus some. The repertoire has about 210,000 clones, approximately 45% of them found once; the top ten carry roughly 2.8%. The source material was CD4+ T cells sorted from blood, sampled at approximately week 37, from a patient treated with tofacitinib. Every receptor here comes from a human donor with alopecia areata. The CDR3 runs from the conserved cysteine through the conserved F or W. Each record gives: D gene, clone size, V gene, J gene, CDR3 DNA, CDR3 protein. The D gene is left open where the match is weak. Clone size appears in some rows only: once, few, many, or a class for an expanded clone.

>NA|NA|TRBV6-1|TRBJ2-7
TGTGCCAGCAGTTCTTCCGGGCTACCCTACGAGCAGTACTTC
CASSSSGLPYEQYF
>NA|few|TRBV7-2|TRBJ2-5
TGTGCCAGCAGCTTACGCCGGGAGTCCGGGACCCAGTACTTC
CASSLRRESGTQYF
>NA|few|TRBV30|TRBJ1-1
TGTGCCTGGAGTCTCCACCAGACTGGGAACACTGAAGCTTTCTTT
CAWSLHQTGNTEAFF
>TRBD1|NA|TRBV6-5|TRBJ1-2
TGTGCCAGCAGTACCGGGACAGGCAACTATGGCTACACCTTC
CASSTGTGNYGYTF
>NA|NA|TRBV6-5|TRBJ2-5
TGTGCCAGCAGTTACGACTCCTGGGAGACCCAGTACTTC
CASSYDSWETQYF
>NA|NA|TRBV5-4|TRBJ2-7
TGTGCCAGCAGCCGGGACTCCAGCTCCTACGAGCAGTACTTC
CASSRDSSSYEQYF
>TRBD2|NA|TRBV18|TRBJ2-3
TGTGCCAGCTCACTAACTAGCGGGAAGGATACGCAGTATTTT
CASSLTSGKDTQYF
>NA|few|TRBV29-1|TRBJ2-6
TGCAGCGTTGCGGCTAGAGTTTCGATGGCCGGGGCCAACGTCCTGACTTTC
CSVAARVSMAGANVLTF
>TRBD1|NA|TRBV29-1|TRBJ1-2
TGCAGCGTTGACAGGGGGTATGGCTACACCTTC
CSVDRGYGYTF
>NA|NA|TRBV7-2|TRBJ1-1
TGTGCCAGCAGTTTGACAGTTAACACTGAAGCTTTCTTT
CASSLTVNTEAFF
>NA|NA|TRBV7-2|TRBJ1-2
TGTGCCAGCAGCTTATTCGGTGGTGGGGAGGGTTATGGCTACACCTTC
CASSLFGGGEGYGYTF
>NA|NA|TRBV18|TRBJ2-7
TGTGCCAGCTCACCGTTGGAACGGGTAAGCTCCTACGAGCAGTACTTC
CASSPLERVSSYEQYF
>NA|few|TRBV7-2|TRBJ1-4
TGTGCCAGCAGGGCAGGGAGTGGAGGAAAACTGTTTTTT
CASRAGSGGKLFF
>NA|few|TRBV28|TRBJ2-7
TGTGCCAGCTGGGGAGGGAGGGGGCAATACGAGCAGTACTTC
CASWGGRGQYEQYF
>TRBD1|few|TRBV5-1|TRBJ2-3
TGCGCCAGCAGCCGGGGGACAGGCCGGGGAGATACGCAGTATTTT
CASSRGTGRGDTQYF
>NA|few|TRBV7-2|TRBJ2-7
TGTGCCAGCAGCTTAGTTGGAGGTCAGTCCTACGAGCAGTACTTC
CASSLVGGQSYEQYF
>NA|NA|TRBV30|TRBJ1-1
TGTGCCGGCACTCGAGGGTTCGGAGCTTTCTTT
CAGTRGFGAFF
>TRBD2|many|TRBV7-9|TRBJ2-3
TGTGCCAGCAGCCCTCCTCCTAGCGGGGCCCAAGATACGCAGTATTTT
CASSPPPSGAQDTQYF
>TRBD1|NA|TRBV9|TRBJ2-7
TGTGCCAGCAGCGTAGAGGGACAGGGCTTACGCGAGCAGTACTTC
CASSVEGQGLREQYF
>NA|once|TRBV27|TRBJ1-5
TGTGCCAGCAGTTTCCTTAATCAGCCCCAGCATTTT
CASSFLNQPQHF
>TRBD2|few|TRBV5-1|TRBJ2-1
TGCGCCAGCAGCTTGCTTCTAGCGGGAGGGAATGAGCAGTTCTTC
CASSLLLAGGNEQFF
>NA|NA|TRBV4-3|TRBJ2-5
TGCGCCAGCAGCCTCGCCTTGGGGGGCCGAGGAGGGGAGACCCAGTACTTC
CASSLALGGRGGETQYF
>NA|few|TRBV7-3|TRBJ2-7
TGTGCCAGCAGCTTATCCCCCGAGCACGAGCAGTACTTC
CASSLSPEHEQYF
>NA|NA|TRBV5-1|TRBJ2-3
TGCGCCAGCAGCTCCGATCCACCCGTGGATACGCAGTATTTT
CASSSDPPVDTQYF
>NA|NA|TRBV9|TRBJ1-1
TGTGCCAGCAGCCCTCCCGGCCAGAGAAGCGAGAAGGCTTTCTTT
CASSPPGQRSEKAFF
>TRBD2|NA|TRBV7-2|TRBJ2-3
TGTGCCAGCAGCTTAGAGCTAGCGGAACGCACGCAGTATTTT
CASSLELAERTQYF
>NA|NA|TRBV6-5|TRBJ2-2
TGTGCCAGCAGTTATAACAGGGTCACCGGGGAGCTGTTTTTT
CASSYNRVTGELFF
>TRBD2|NA|TRBV30|TRBJ2-7
TGTGCCTGGGGGCGACGACCCCGCGGGACTAGCGGGACGGCAATGAGGTACGAGCGGTACTTC
CAWGRRPRGTSGTAMRYERYF
>TRBD2|NA|TRBV7-9|TRBJ2-1
TGTGCCAGTTCCCCTAGCGGGAGGTTGTCTCCGTTCTTC
CASSPSGRLSPFF
>NA|NA|TRBV25-1|TRBJ2-5
TGTGCCAGCAGTGACGTGGCGGGTTCGGAGACCCAGTACTTC
CASSDVAGSETQYF
>NA|NA|TRBV28|TRBJ2-2
TGTGCCAGCAGTTTTGAACGCTATCAGCTGTTTTTT
CASSFERYQLFF
>NA|NA|TRBV2|TRBJ2-5
TGTGCCAGCCGCCCCCCGGGGGAAGAGACCCAGTACTTC
CASRPPGEETQYF
>TRBD2|once|TRBV4-3|TRBJ2-1
TGCGCCAGCAGCCAGTTGACTAGCGGGGTTTACAATGAGCAGTTCTTC
CASSQLTSGVYNEQFF
>NA|NA|TRBV10-1|TRBJ1-1
TGCGCCAGCAGTCCGGGACGACAACCTGGGAACACTGAAGCTTTCTTT
CASSPGRQPGNTEAFF
>NA|NA|TRBV7-2|TRBJ2-7
TGTGCCAGCAGCTCGCGTAGAAGCTCCTACGAGCAGTACTTC
CASSSRRSSYEQYF
>TRBD1|few|TRBV23-1|TRBJ2-7
TGCGCCAGCACCCCGGGACAGGGGGAGCAGGAGCAGTACTTC
CASTPGQGEQEQYF
>NA|NA|TRBV4-1|TRBJ1-5
TGCGCCAGCAGCCAAGCCGGGACTCGGCAGCCCCAGCATTTT
CASSQAGTRQPQHF
>NA|few|TRBV7-2|TRBJ2-1
TGTGCCAGCAGCCTTCGCAGAGCCTCCTACAATGAGCAGTTCTTC
CASSLRRASYNEQFF
>NA|NA|TRBV19|TRBJ1-1
TGTGCCAGTAGTATTACGAGGGGCTCTGAAGCTTTCTTT
CASSITRGSEAFF
>NA|few|TRBV4-1|TRBJ1-3
TGCGCCAGCAGCCAAGATTTCGGGGCAGGAAACACCATATATTTT
CASSQDFGAGNTIYF
>TRBD1|few|TRBV25-1|TRBJ2-5
TGTGCCAGCAGCGAATCAGGGGGCGGAGAGACCCAGTACTTC
CASSESGGGETQYF
>NA|few|TRBV7-6|TRBJ2-5
TGTGCCAGCAGCTTATCCGGGAGAGGAGAGACCCAGTACTTC
CASSLSGRGETQYF
>NA|few|TRBV6-4|TRBJ2-1
TGTGCCAGCAGTGAGACCCGCTCCTACAATGAGCAGTTCTTC
CASSETRSYNEQFF
>NA|NA|TRBV11-2|TRBJ2-3
TGTGCCAGCAGCCCTCTTGGCGCAGATACGCAGTATTTT
CASSPLGADTQYF
>NA|NA|TRBV19|TRBJ1-2
TGTGCCAGTCGGCAGGGACATGGCTACACCTTC
CASRQGHGYTF
>NA|NA|TRBV7-8|TRBJ2-7
TGTGCCAGCACCCTGCGGCCGAGCTCCTACGAGCAGTACTTC
CASTLRPSSYEQYF
>NA|few|TRBV19|TRBJ1-5
TGTGCCAGTAGCTGGGACATCCCTAGCAATCAGCCCCAGCATTTT
CASSWDIPSNQPQHF
>NA|NA|TRBV30|TRBJ1-2
TGTGCCTGGAGTGTACGAGGTCCTAACTATGGCTACACCTTC
CAWSVRGPNYGYTF
>NA|NA|TRBV4-2|TRBJ2-5
TGTGCCAGCAGCCAGCTACAGGGGAGGGAGACCCAGTACTTC
CASSQLQGRETQYF
>NA|NA|TRBV28|TRBJ2-7
TGTGCCAGCAGTTTCGGCAGGGATGACGAGCAGTACTTC
CASSFGRDDEQYF
>NA|NA|TRBV29-1|TRBJ2-1
TGCAGCGTTGGGGATCACAATGAGCAGTTCTTC
CSVGDHNEQFF
>NA|few|TRBV5-1|TRBJ2-5
TGCGCCAGCAGGACAGAGGGGGAGACCCAGTACTTC
CASRTEGETQYF
>NA|once|TRBV5-1|TRBJ2-2
TGCGCCAGCAGCTTGGCCCAGGGGACTGGCACCGGGGAGCTGTTTTTT
CASSLAQGTGTGELFF